Listed below are T cell receptor beta chains from one sample, sequenced in a study of identical twins. TCRdb reanalysed the 5' RACE reads using MiXCR and keeps one entry per CDR3 protein. The sample shows 100,000 or so distinct CDR3 sequences, under 7% of them seen only once. Sample: memory T cells sorted from blood. Receptors originate from a woman aged 45-65 years in good health. Both conserved end residues are part of each CDR3. A D gene is named only where the DNA matches it firmly. Clone size, where shown, is once, few, many, or a class for clones that have expanded.

V	D	size	length	J	DNA	CDR3
TRBV6-1	-	many	13	TRBJ1-3	TGTGCCAGCAGTGAAGACCCGGGAAACACCATATATTTT	CASSEDPGNTIYF
TRBV9	-	many	14	TRBJ1-2	TGTGCCAGCAGCGTAGAGGAACGATCCGGGGGCTACACCTTC	CASSVEERSGGYTF
TRBV12-3/TRBV12-4	-	many	13	TRBJ2-7	TGTGCCAGCAGCCATCAACCCCCTTCGGAGCAGTACTTC	CASSHQPPSEQYF
TRBV6-4	-	few	12	TRBJ2-1	TGTGCCAGCAGTACTGAAGGGAATGAGCAGTTCTTC	CASSTEGNEQFF
TRBV5-4	-	-	16	TRBJ2-3	TGTGCCAGCAGCTCAAAACGCGGGACTCACACAGATACGCAGTATTTT	CASSSKRGTHTDTQYF
TRBV10-3	-	many	13	TRBJ2-3	TGTGCCATCTCTGGAGGGGTCGCAGATACGCAGTATTTT	CAISGGVADTQYF
TRBV7-2	-	-	15	TRBJ2-3	TGTGCCAGCAGCTTAGGACAGGGGAGGGCAGATACGCAGTATTTT	CASSLGQGRADTQYF
TRBV15	TRBD1	many	17	TRBJ2-2	TGTGCCACCAGCAGATCAACAGGGGGTGCGGACACCGGGGAGCTGTTTTTT	CATSRSTGGADTGELFF
TRBV18	-	-	13	TRBJ1-1	TGTGCCAGCTCACAGCAGGGCATCACTGAAGCTTTCTTT	CASSQQGITEAFF
TRBV27	-	many	14	TRBJ1-6	TGTGCCAGCAGTTCTCTTGGAGGGCGTTCACCCCTCCACTTT	CASSSLGGRSPLHF
TRBV12-3/TRBV12-4	-	many	12	TRBJ2-6	TGTGCCAGCAGCCAGAAGGCCAACGTCCTGACTTTC	CASSQKANVLTF
TRBV29-1	-	many	12	TRBJ2-6	TGCAGCGTTGGGGATGGGGCCAACGTCCTGACTTTC	CSVGDGANVLTF
TRBV7-8	-	many	15	TRBJ2-3	TGTGCCAGCAGCTTAGCGAGGGGAGGACCAGATACGCAGTATTTT	CASSLARGGPDTQYF
TRBV10-2	-	many	13	TRBJ1-5	TGCGCCAGTAGCCTGATGGACTATCAGCCCCAGCATTTT	CASSLMDYQPQHF
TRBV3-1	-	many	16	TRBJ1-1	TGTGCCAGCAGCCCCTGGGCGTTTGGGGAGAACACTGAAGCTTTCTTT	CASSPWAFGENTEAFF
TRBV5-1	TRBD1	many	19	TRBJ2-1	TGCGCCAGCAGCTCTCCGTTGGCATCCGGGACAGGGGGAGGGAATGAGCAGTTCTTC	CASSSPLASGTGGGNEQFF
TRBV7-2	TRBD1	few	15	TRBJ2-7	TGTGCCAGCAGCCTCCGACAGGGGGCGCGTTACGAGCAGTACTTC	CASSLRQGARYEQYF
TRBV3-1	TRBD1	many	16	TRBJ1-5	TGTGCCAGCAGCCAAGCCGGGACAGGGGGCGCGCAGCCCCAGCATTTT	CASSQAGTGGAQPQHF
TRBV20-1	-	many	10	TRBJ2-1	TGCAGTGTTAGACCCGGGGAGCAGTTCTTC	CSVRPGEQFF
TRBV5-6	-	few	15	TRBJ2-2	TGTGCCAGCCGTACCGGGGGGCCGAACACCGGGGAGCTGTTTTTT	CASRTGGPNTGELFF
TRBV5-1	-	many	14	TRBJ2-7	TGCGCCAGCAGCTTTCAGGGGGGGCCCTACGAGCAGTACTTC	CASSFQGGPYEQYF
TRBV5-1	-	-	14	TRBJ1-6	TGCGCCAGCAGCTTCGGGGGGACAAATTCACCCCTCCACTTT	CASSFGGTNSPLHF
TRBV28	-	many	13	TRBJ2-7	TGTGCCAGCAGTTTACGGTCCACAGGGTGGCAGTACTTC	CASSLRSTGWQYF
TRBV30	-	-	15	TRBJ2-2	TGTGCCTGGACAAGACAGGTTTTAAACACCGGGGAGCTGTTTTTT	CAWTRQVLNTGELFF
TRBV29-1	-	many	11	TRBJ1-2	TGCAGCGTTATAAGGAACTATGGCTACACCTTC	CSVIRNYGYTF
TRBV29-1	TRBD1	many	14	TRBJ2-5	TGCAGCGTTGAAACCCGACAGGGCCAAGAGACCCAGTACTTC	CSVETRQGQETQYF
TRBV11-3	-	few	14	TRBJ2-3	TGTGCCAGCAGCCACCGGGCCCAGGGGGATACGCAGTATTTT	CASSHRAQGDTQYF
TRBV28	-	many	13	TRBJ1-2	TGTGCCAGCAGTTTTATCAGGGTAGAGGGCTACACCTTC	CASSFIRVEGYTF
TRBV5-1	TRBD1	-	15	TRBJ2-5	TGCGCCAGCAGCCCCGGACAGGGGGCTATAGAGACCCAGTACTTC	CASSPGQGAIETQYF
TRBV5-5	-	many	13	TRBJ2-3	TGTGCCAGCAAGTCGACTAGGGCAGATACGCAGTATTTT	CASKSTRADTQYF
TRBV11-2	-	few	18	TRBJ2-7	TGTGCCAGCAGCTTAGTAGCCCCCCGCAGGGAGCATTCCTACGAGCAGTACTTC	CASSLVAPRREHSYEQYF
TRBV25-1	-	many	16	TRBJ2-2	TGTGCCAGCAGTGAATTCGGGGGCAGGGTTGGCGGGGAGCTGTTTTTT	CASSEFGGRVGGELFF
TRBV6-1	-	few	14	TRBJ1-1	TGTGCCAGCAGTTCGAATCGGGGCCGCGGTGAAGCTTTCTTT	CASSSNRGRGEAFF
TRBV11-2	-	few	12	TRBJ2-5	TGTGCCAGCAGCCTACCAAGTCAGACCCAGTACTTC	CASSLPSQTQYF
TRBV7-9	-	many	13	TRBJ1-4	TGTGCCAGCAGCCGGACAGATTTCGGAAAACTGTTTTTT	CASSRTDFGKLFF
TRBV10-3	-	many	15	TRBJ2-7	TGTGCCATCAGCGACCGGCAGCGGACGACCCACGAGCAGTACTTC	CAISDRQRTTHEQYF
TRBV3-1	-	-	13	TRBJ1-1	TGTGCCAGCAGCCCGACGGGAACTATGAAGGCTTTCTTT	CASSPTGTMKAFF
TRBV12-5	-	many	19	TRBJ1-5	TGTGCTAGTGGTTACTCCTCTACTCCACGACAGTCTGTCAAACAGCCCCAGCATTTT	CASGYSSTPRQSVKQPQHF
TRBV15	-	many	18	TRBJ2-4	TGTGCCACCAGCAGCCCACTTGGAGAGGAACCCCTAGGTGACATTCAGTACTTC	CATSSPLGEEPLGDIQYF
TRBV27	-	few	15	TRBJ2-3	TGTGCCAGCAGTTTCAGCGCCTACCCCACAGATACGCAGTATTTT	CASSFSAYPTDTQYF
TRBV9	TRBD1	-	17	TRBJ2-5	TGTGCCAGCAGCTCCCGAACGGGACAGGGGGTGGGGGAGACCCAGTACTTC	CASSSRTGQGVGETQYF
TRBV2	-	-	15	TRBJ2-3	TGTGCCAGCAGTGAGTGGACCGCTGGCACAGATACGCAGTATTTT	CASSEWTAGTDTQYF
TRBV5-1	TRBD2	many	16	TRBJ2-2	TGCGCCAGCAGCCGACTAGCGGGAGGGAACACCGGGGAGCTGTTTTTT	CASSRLAGGNTGELFF
TRBV18	TRBD1	-	15	TRBJ1-1	TGTGCCAGCTCACCACGGGGACAGGGGAACACTGAAGCTTTCTTT	CASSPRGQGNTEAFF
TRBV2	TRBD2	many	15	TRBJ2-1	TGTGCCAGCAGAGCACTAGCGGGCCAAGTCAATGAGCAGTTCTTC	CASRALAGQVNEQFF
TRBV4-1	-	many	16	TRBJ1-5	TGCGCCAGCAGCCAAGTGTCGGGCTATAGCAATCAGCCCCAGCATTTT	CASSQVSGYSNQPQHF
TRBV5-1	TRBD1	many	15	TRBJ2-5	TGCGCCAGCAGCTTCGGCACAGGGGCTGCGGAGACCCAGTACTTC	CASSFGTGAAETQYF
TRBV6-1	TRBD1	few	13	TRBJ1-2	TGTGCCAGCAGACAGGGGACTAACTATGGCTACACCTTC	CASRQGTNYGYTF
TRBV12-3/TRBV12-4	-	many	13	TRBJ2-2	TGTGCCAGCAGTTTATGGGGCTCCGGGGAGCTGTTTTTT	CASSLWGSGELFF
TRBV10-1	TRBD2	many	14	TRBJ2-3	TGCGCCAGCAGTGAGGACGGCGGGAGAGATACGCAGTATTTT	CASSEDGGRDTQYF
TRBV2	-	-	15	TRBJ1-6	TGTGCCAGCAGTCCCCCGGGACGGGGAGATTCACCCCTCCACTTT	CASSPPGRGDSPLHF
TRBV14	TRBD2	few	16	TRBJ2-1	TGTGCCAGCAGCCTTCTAGCGGGAGGCTCCTACAATGAGCAGTTCTTC	CASSLLAGGSYNEQFF
TRBV7-6	TRBD1	many	15	TRBJ2-1	TGTGCCAGCAGCAGCACAGGGGGCGCCTCTAATGAGCAGTTCTTC	CASSSTGGASNEQFF
TRBV24-1	-	many	18	TRBJ2-1	TGTGCCACCAACCGCGGGATTCCAGGGACAAACTCCTACAATGAGCAGTTCTTC	CATNRGIPGTNSYNEQFF
TRBV5-1	-	-	15	TRBJ2-3	TGCGCCAGCAGCCGGGACTCATCTAGCACAGATACGCAGTATTTT	CASSRDSSSTDTQYF
TRBV6-1	TRBD1	many	14	TRBJ1-5	TGTGCCAGCAGTGAAGCAGGGGGCAGTCAGCCCCAGCATTTT	CASSEAGGSQPQHF
TRBV7-9	-	many	12	TRBJ1-3	TGTGCCAGCAGCGGTTGGGGAAACACCATATATTTT	CASSGWGNTIYF
TRBV20-1	TRBD2	many	16	TRBJ2-3	TGCAGTGCATACCCTGGGACTAGCGGGATCACAGATACGCAGTATTTT	CSAYPGTSGITDTQYF
TRBV6-1	-	many	15	TRBJ2-3	TGTGCCAGCATCAACGTGGGACTGGTGGGAGATACGCAGTATTTT	CASINVGLVGDTQYF
TRBV7-9	-	many	15	TRBJ2-5	TGTGCCAGCAGCTTAGCGGTAGGCGGCCAAGAGACCCAGTACTTC	CASSLAVGGQETQYF